This T cell receptor beta chain was obtained from a study of control samples from healthy donors and cancer patients. Germline-derived CDR1 and CDR2 are KGHDR and SFDVKD. V gave up 2 bases and J gave up 4 bases; unmatched junction bases: 3. The CDR3 covers 16 residues. Clones were sequenced by immunoSEQ multiplex PCR, and TCRdb holds only the in-frame ones, with some missing. The table includes around 120,000 clones, roughly 84% detected once. Sequenced: blood. This receptor was taken from a man in his forties in good health. This sequence joins TRBV24-1 and TRBJ2-2; 10 bases align to TRBD1. The CDR3 DNA is TGTGCCACCAGTGATTGGACAGGGGGTAGCACCGGGGAGCTGTTTTTT. Its protein is CATSDWTGGSTGELFF.